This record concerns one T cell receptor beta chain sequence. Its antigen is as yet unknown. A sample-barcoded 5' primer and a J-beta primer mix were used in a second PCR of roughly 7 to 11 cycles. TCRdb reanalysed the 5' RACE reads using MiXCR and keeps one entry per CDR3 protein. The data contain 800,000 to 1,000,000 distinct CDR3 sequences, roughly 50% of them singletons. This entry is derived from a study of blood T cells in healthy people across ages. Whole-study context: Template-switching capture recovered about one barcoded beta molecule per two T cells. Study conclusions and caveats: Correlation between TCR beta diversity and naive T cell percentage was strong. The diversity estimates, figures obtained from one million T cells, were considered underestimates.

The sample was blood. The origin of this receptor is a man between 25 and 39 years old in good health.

CDR3: CSARDRAELYNEQYF. The CDR3 DNA reads as TGCAGTGCTAGAGATCGAGCGGAGCTTTACAATGAGCAGTACTTC. The chain couples TRBV20-1 to TRBJ2-1; possible D gene TRBD2, 5 bases. The J call may be mistaken, given a closer DNA end match to TRBJ2-7. Germline V gives CDR1 DFQATT, CDR2 SNEGSKA (reference sequence). The CDR3 is 15 residues long.